The 30 T cell receptor beta chains below come from one sample, sequenced in a study of beta chain features in type 1 diabetes. TCRB transcripts that were expressed got sequenced, as all of the isolated RNA had been reverse transcribed. TCRdb keeps only in-frame clones here, not all; method: immunoSEQ multiplex PCR. The data show roughly 230,000 clones, with 11% seen just once and roughly 0.017% held by the top ten. Study-wide results and caveats: There was a moderate but significant shortening of TCRB CDR3s in all four CD4+ subsets of Type 1 diabetes patients.

Which antigens these TCRs recognize remains unknown. The sample comprised naive CD4+ T cells from blood. The receptors originated from a man between 25 and 39 years old with type 1 diabetes.

The chain couples TRBV4-3 to TRBJ2-5; 8 nucleotides align to TRBD2. The J call is in doubt because the DNA end fits TRBJ2-7 better. There are 15 residues in the CDR3. Germline V gene lookup returns CDR1 LGHNA and CDR2 YSLEER. The chain's CDR3 is CASSHGLAFSYEQYF. Here the CDR3 DNA reads TGCGCCAGCAGCCATGGACTAGCCTTCTCCTACGAGCAGTACTTC.

Only a few counts were recorded for this clone. This specimen includes other DNA sequences encoding the same CDR3. The rearrangement uses TRBV19 and TRBJ1-5; D not certain. This CDR3 is built from 13 residues. CDR1 and CDR2 from the germline V gene are LNHDA and SQIVND (reference sequence). Trimming took 1 base from V and 2 from J, leaving 3 bases between them. The DNA for the CDR3 is TGTGCCAGTAGTATAGGAGGCAATCAGCCCCAGCATTTT. Translation: CASSIGGNQPQHF.

This chain connects TRBV5-1 to TRBJ2-3, with 9 bases matching TRBD1. The CDR3 runs to 16 residues. Germline V lookup: CDR1 SGHRS, CDR2 YFSETQ. V lost 4 bases, J lost 4 bases, and 10 bases stayed unmatched. The chain's CDR3 is CASSLATGGYSDTQYF. CDR3 nucleotides: TGCGCCAGCAGCCTTGCGACAGGGGGATACTCAGATACGCAGTATTTT.

The chain carries TRBV7-2 and TRBJ2-2, with a weak D call TRBD1 (6 bases). The CDR3 has 14 amino acids. V lost 10 bases and J 2 bases, leaving 14 bases between the germline ends. Germline CDR1 is SGHTA and CDR2 is FQGNSA. The CDR3 region has the DNA TGTGCCACCCTGACAGGACCTAACACCGGGGAGCTGTTTTTT. Encoded protein: CATLTGPNTGELFF.

This clone was observed a few times. The V and J genes are TRBV5-4 and TRBJ1-6; no clear D. The CDR3 runs 12 residues. CDR1 is SGHNT, CDR2 YYREEE, per germline (reference sequence). V dropped 3 bases and J dropped 6 bases, with 4 bases sitting between them. In DNA, the CDR3 is TGTGCCAGCAGCTCTAGTAATTCACCCCTCCACTTT. Translating gives CASSSSNSPLHF.

This clone was seen a handful of times. The chain combines TRBV2 with TRBJ1-2; the D gene is possibly TRBD1 (5 bases). With 3 bases removed from V and 4 bases from J, the gap between germline ends came to 9 bases. CDR1 is SNHLY and CDR2 is FYNNEI in the germline V gene. The CDR3 runs to 13 residues. The DNA of the CDR3 is TGTGCCAGCAGTGATCTAGGGGCCTATGGCTACACCTTC. Translating gives CASSDLGAYGYTF.

The J gene is TRBJ2-1, the V gene TRBV7-2; D uncertain. In germline, CDR1 is SGHTA, CDR2 FQGNSA. This CDR3 spans 12 amino acids. V lost 3 bases and J lost 6, with 6 bases in between. CDR3 coding DNA: TGTGCCAGCAGCTTCGTCCCCAATGAGCAGTTCTTC. It yields the protein CASSFVPNEQFF.

J is TRBJ2-7 and V is TRBV28; a weak D match, TRBD1 (6 bases). The CDR3 has 13 residues. Germline CDR1 and CDR2: MDHEN and SYDVKM. Trimming took 0 bases from V and 4 from J, leaving 7 bases between them. CDR3: CASSLWGAYEQYF. The CDR3 DNA sequence: TGTGCCAGCAGTTTATGGGGGGCTTACGAGCAGTACTTC.

In this sample, this clone turned up a few times. The chain recombines TRBV19 with TRBJ2-5; weak D call: TRBD1 (6 bases). Germline values: CDR1 LNHDA, CDR2 SQIVND (reference sequence). The CDR3 sequence is 15 residues long. The V and J ends lost 3 bases and 5 bases respectively, with 16 bases between them. For the CDR3, the DNA is TGTGCCAGTAGTATGAGGGCAGGGGTTGGGGAGACCCAGTACTTC. It codes for CASSMRAGVGETQYF.

This chain links TRBV7-3 with TRBJ1-1; D is perhaps TRBD1 (5 bases). This CDR3 comprises 14 residues. The V end lost 4 bases, the J end lost 5 bases, and 14 bases lay between the germline ends. The germline V gene has CDR1 SGHTA and CDR2 FQGTGA. CDR3 amino acids: CASSSRGGVTEAFF. The CDR3 bases are TGTGCCAGCAGCTCCCGAGGAGGGGTGACTGAAGCTTTCTTT. Combining the CDR3 with reference TRBV7-3 and TRBJ1-1 gives the whole variable domain GAGVSQTPSNKVTEKGKYVELRCDPISGHTALYWYRQSLGQGPEFLIYFQGTGAADDSGLPNDRFFAVRPEGSVSTLKIQRTERGDSAVYLCASSSRGGVTEAFFGQGTRLTVV.

This clone was observed a handful of times. The chain is built from TRBV11-1 and TRBJ2-3, with 7 bases that match TRBD2. The junction had 5 bases not matched to a gene; V was cut back by 5 bases and J by 0 bases. The CDR3 is 15 amino acids. Germline V gene lookup returns CDR1 SGHAT and CDR2 FQDESV (reference sequence). This CDR3 is CASSPRLASTDTQYF. CDR3 nucleotide sequence: TGTGCCAGCAGCCCAAGACTAGCCAGCACAGATACGCAGTATTTT.

In this sample, this clone turned up a few times. The sample has other DNA sequences that encode this CDR3 too. This rearrangement joins TRBV9 to TRBJ2-7; D is unclear. V lost 0 bases to trimming and J lost 1 base, with 8 bases between them. Germline CDR1 is SGDLS and CDR2 is YYNGEE. CDR3 length equals 14 residues. For the CDR3, the DNA is TGTGCCAGCAGCGTAGATGGCCGTTCCTACGAGCAGTACTTC. Amino acid sequence: CASSVDGRSYEQYF. Based on the CDR3 plus reference TRBV9 and TRBJ2-7, the full variable domain is DSGVTQTPKHLITATGQRVTLRCSPRSGDLSVYWYQQSLDQGLQFLIQYYNGEERAKGNILERFSAQQFPDLHSELNLSSLELGDSALYFCASSVDGRSYEQYFGPGTRLTVT.

A few counts support this clone. V usage is TRBV2 and J usage is TRBJ1-2; D perhaps matches TRBD1 (6 bases). The CDR3 spans 14 residues. CDR1 is SNHLY and CDR2 is FYNNEI in the germline V gene. Trimming took off 3 bases at V and 8 bases at J, with 16 bases between the two ends. CDR3 sequence: CASSDQGRVEGYTF. The DNA of the CDR3 is TGTGCCAGCAGTGACCAGGGGCGGGTGGAGGGCTACACCTTC.

This clone was detected only a few times. CDR3 DNA: TGTGCCAGCAGACGACAGGGGTCCTACGAGCAGTACTTC. It translates to CASRRQGSYEQYF. The V gene is TRBV6-6, the J gene TRBJ2-7; 8 bases match TRBD1. Germline V lookup: CDR1 MNHNY, CDR2 SVGAGI (reference sequence). The CDR3 is 13 residues long. With V trimmed by 6 bases and J by 1 base, 2 bases remained unmatched.

The chain links TRBV6-5 to TRBJ1-2; tentatively, D is TRBD1 (5 bases). The CDR3 is 14 residues long. Trimming shortened V by 2 bases and J by 8 bases, and 15 bases separated the two germline ends. Germline lookup yields CDR1 MNHEY and CDR2 SVGAGI. CDR3 residues: CASSYGHLAGGYTF. CDR3 bases: TGTGCCAGCAGTTACGGGCACCTGGCAGGGGGCTACACCTTC.

This clone was detected a few times. This chain links TRBV7-6 with TRBJ2-7, with D possibly TRBD1 on 6 matching bases. Between the trimmed V and J ends, which lost 5 bases and 6 bases, there was a span of 14 bases. There are 13 residues in the CDR3. Germline V lookup: CDR1 SGHVS, CDR2 FNYEAQ. The CDR3 reads CASSRTASSEQYF. The CDR3 DNA reads as TGTGCCAGCAGCCGGACAGCCTCTAGCGAGCAGTACTTC.

The V and J genes are TRBV28 and TRBJ1-5; unclear D gene. V was clipped by 7 bases and J by 8 bases, with 12 bases between them. Germline-derived CDR1 and CDR2 are MDHEN and SYDVKM. The CDR3 totals 12 residues. The CDR3 is CASIGGSEPQHF. CDR3 nucleotide sequence: TGTGCCAGCATCGGCGGTTCGGAGCCCCAGCATTTT.

J is TRBJ1-1 and V is TRBV11-2, with D uncertain. CDR3 size: 13 residues. The V and J ends lost 3 bases and 11 bases respectively, with 16 bases between them. In germline, CDR1 is SGHAT, CDR2 FQNNGV. The CDR3 bases are TGTGCCAGCAGCTTGAAAGGAGGTAGTGGGGCTTTCTTT. Its translation: CASSLKGGSGAFF.

There are a few counts of this clone. The rearrangement uses TRBV7-2 and TRBJ2-3, with 12 bases aligning to TRBD2. The CDR3 length is 17 residues. Germline loops: CDR1 SGHTA, CDR2 FQGNSA. The J segment lost 3 bases and the V segment lost 1 base, leaving 5 bases of the junction unmatched. CDR3 sequence: CASSLGSSGGATDTQYF. The CDR3 DNA follows: TGTGCCAGCAGCTTAGGGTCTAGCGGGGGGGCGACAGATACGCAGTATTTT.

This clone has just a few counts. The chain links TRBV9 to TRBJ2-2, with D maybe TRBD2 (5 bases). Trimming stripped 4 bases from V and 1 base from J, with 8 bases between. Germline V CDR1 and CDR2: SGDLS, YYNGEE. The length of the CDR3 is 14 residues. CDR3 sequence (DNA): TGTGCCAGCAGCCCTCGGGAGAACACCGGGGAGCTGTTTTTT. Residues: CASSPRENTGELFF.

In this sample, this clone turned up a few times. The V and J genes are TRBV28 and TRBJ2-1; D possibly corresponds to TRBD2 (6 bases). CDR3 length equals 14 residues. The germline V gene encodes CDR1 MDHEN and CDR2 SYDVKM. V lost 7 bases, J lost 3 bases, and 13 bases lay in between. The CDR3 loop is CASKGPGDYNEQFF. The CDR3, as DNA: TGTGCCAGCAAAGGCCCGGGGGACTACAATGAGCAGTTCTTC.

This chain connects TRBV25-1 to TRBJ1-3; 7 bases line up with TRBD1. CDR1 is MGHDK and CDR2 is SYGVNS in the germline V gene. The CDR3 covers 16 residues. The V and J ends lost 3 bases and 3 bases, in that order; junction bases with no gene match: 8. This chain's CDR3 is CASSDPGQGVGNTIYF. The CDR3 DNA is TGTGCCAGCAGTGACCCCGGGCAGGGGGTTGGAAACACCATATATTTT.

This clone was seen a handful of times. This chain links TRBV27 with TRBJ1-1; D is possibly TRBD1 (5 bases). Germline CDR1 and CDR2: MNHEY and SMNVEV (reference sequence). The CDR3 contains 13 residues. V lost 6 bases to trimming and J lost 5 bases, with 13 bases between them. DNA of the CDR3: TGTGCCAGCAGCGCGTGGGGCGAAACTGAAGCTTTCTTT. It encodes CASSAWGETEAFF.

The V call is TRBV15, the J call TRBJ1-1; D remains unclear. CDR3 length: 14 residues. Germline V gene data show CDR1 as LNHNV and CDR2 as YYDKDF (reference sequence). Trimming took off 2 bases at V and 4 bases at J, with 11 bases between the two ends. Here the CDR3 reads CATSRYRVATEAFF. CDR3 coding DNA: TGTGCCACCAGCAGATATCGAGTTGCCACTGAAGCTTTCTTT.

This clone was observed a few times. The chain has TRBV19 and TRBJ2-1; 9 bases map to TRBD2. With V trimmed by 3 bases and J by 5 bases, 5 bases remained unmatched. Germline CDR1 and CDR2: LNHDA and SQIVND (reference sequence). This CDR3 has 15 residues. CDR3 nucleotides: TGTGCCAGTAGTATTATTTCTAGCGGGGACAATGAGCAGTTCTTC. Protein: CASSIISSGDNEQFF. Looking up the rest from reference TRBV19 and TRBJ2-1 gives the full variable domain: DGGITQSPKYLFRKEGQNVTLSCEQNLNHDAMYWYRQDPGQGLRLIYYSQIVNDFQKGDIAEGYSVSREKKESFPLTVTSAQKNPTAFYLCASSIISSGDNEQFFGPGTRLTVL.

This chain links TRBV2 with TRBJ1-5; 8 nucleotides agree with TRBD1. The CDR3 loop spans 16 amino acids. CDR1 is SNHLY and CDR2 is FYNNEI in the germline V gene. Losses at the gene ends were 3 bases for V and 7 bases for J; bases not matched to a gene: 11. The CDR3 protein is CASSEAIRGQGQPQHF. DNA for the CDR3: TGTGCCAGCAGTGAGGCAATCAGGGGGCAAGGGCAGCCCCAGCATTTT. The variable domain in full, with the rest retrieved from reference TRBV2 and TRBJ1-5, is EPEVTQTPSHQVTQMGQEVILRCVPISNHLYFYWYRQILGQKVEFLVSFYNNEISEKSEIFDDQFSVERPDGSNFTLKIRSTKLEDSAMYFCASSEAIRGQGQPQHFGDGTRLSIL.

The gene calls are TRBV5-6 and TRBJ2-6, with D perhaps TRBD1 (7 bases). CDR1 and CDR2 (germline): SGHDT, YYEEEE. V was trimmed by 4 bases and J by 0 bases, leaving 17 bases between them. The CDR3 runs 18 residues. In nucleotides, the CDR3 is TGTGCCAGCAGCCCGGTGACAGGGACTCACTCTGGGGCCAACGTCCTGACTTTC. Its translation: CASSPVTGTHSGANVLTF.

The chain joins TRBV29-1 to TRBJ2-5; 8 positions agree with TRBD1. This CDR3 is built from 17 residues. Losses at the gene ends were 3 bases for V and 3 bases for J; bases not matched to a gene: 15. Germline CDR1 SQVTM, CDR2 ANQGSEA. CDR3 DNA: TGCAGCGTTGACGGTTGGGACAGGCCTCAAACTAAAGAGACCCAGTACTTC. Translation: CSVDGWDRPQTKETQYF.

This chain connects TRBV5-4 to TRBJ2-7; D gene ambiguous. With 1 base removed from V and 5 bases from J, the gap between germline ends came to 10 bases. Germline V gene sequence: CDR1 SGHNT, CDR2 YYREEE (reference sequence). This CDR3 has 13 residues. The CDR3 here is CASSLTDSNEQYF. In DNA form, the CDR3 reads TGTGCCAGCAGCTTGACAGATTCCAACGAGCAGTACTTC.

The chain links TRBV11-2 to TRBJ2-1, with D tentatively TRBD2 (7 bases). Germline V gene data show CDR1 as SGHAT and CDR2 as FQNNGV. The CDR3 spans 15 residues. Trimming removed 7 bases from V and 1 base from J, with 14 bases in between. The CDR3 sequence is CASIQGRGSYNEQFF. CDR3 sequence (DNA): TGTGCCAGCATCCAGGGGAGGGGTTCCTACAATGAGCAGTTCTTC.